A selection of T cell receptor beta chains follows, all from one sample in a study of cytomegalovirus exposure and HLA in healthy donors. Assay: immunoSEQ multiplex PCR; the TCRdb copy retains only in-frame clones and omits some. Of about 220,000 clones listed, around 80% were seen once; the top ten hold over 11%. Sequencing was carried out using PBMCs. Receptors originate from a woman in her 30s in good health and CMV-seropositive. CDR3s include the opening cysteine and the closing phenylalanine or tryptophan. Each record gives: D gene, CDR3 length, clone size, J gene, V gene, CDR3 DNA, CDR3 protein. A D gene is named only where the DNA matches it firmly. Clone size is shown for a subset of rows, as once, few, many or a class of expanded clone.

- 16 once TRBJ1-5 TRBV7-9 TGTGCCAGCAGCTTAGGCGACCGGGGCTACAATCAGCCCCAGCATTTT CASSLGDRGYNQPQHF
- 16 - TRBJ2-6 TRBV6-5 TGTGCCAGCAGTTACTCGGCAGGCTCTGGGGCCAACGTCCTGACTTTC CASSYSAGSGANVLTF
TRBD1 13 once TRBJ2-1 TRBV7-3 TGTGCCAGCAGCTCCACGGGACAGGGCCCCCGGTTCTTC CASSSTGQGPRFF
- 14 once TRBJ1-5 TRBV29-1 TGCAGCGTTGGGGGTGGGGTTAGCAATCAGCCCCAGCATTTT CSVGGGVSNQPQHF
TRBD1 17 - TRBJ2-3 TRBV4-1 TGCGCCAGCAGCCTCATCGCCGGGACAGGGACTTCAGATACGCAGTATTTT CASSLIAGTGTSDTQYF
TRBD2 15 - TRBJ2-3 TRBV19 TGTGCCAGTAGTCCCGGCGGGGGACGACCACGGGGGCAGTATTTT CASSPGGGRPRGQYF
- 17 - TRBJ2-7 TRBV5-7 TGTGCCAGCAGCTTGGTATGCTTCGGTCAAGCTCCCTACGAGCAGTACTTC CASSLVCFGQAPYEQYF
- 14 - TRBJ2-7 TRBV4-2 TGTGCCAGCAGCCAAGAGGGAGACATCTACGAGCAGTACTTC CASSQEGDIYEQYF
TRBD1 14 - TRBJ1-1 TRBV14 TGTGCCAGCAGCCATGCCGGGACAGGGGCTGAAGCTTTCTTT CASSHAGTGAEAFF
- 12 - TRBJ1-4 TRBV30 TGTGCCTGGAAGGCCGGGAATGAAAAACTGTTTTTT CAWKAGNEKLFF
- 14 - TRBJ1-1 TRBV4-1 TGCGCCAGCAGCCACCCCGTAGAGGGCACTGAAGCTTTCTTT CASSHPVEGTEAFF
TRBD2 16 once TRBJ2-3 TRBV4-3 TGCGCCAGCAGCCAAGACAGCGGGAGGGGGACAGATACGCAGTATTTT CASSQDSGRGTDTQYF
TRBD1 15 few TRBJ2-7 TRBV5-1 TGCGCCAGCAGCTTGGGACAGGGGATTCTCTACGAGCAGTACTTC CASSLGQGILYEQYF
TRBD1 15 - TRBJ2-7 TRBV4-3 TGCGCCAGCAGCCAAGATGGGACAGGAACCTACGAGCAGTACTTC CASSQDGTGTYEQYF
- 13 few TRBJ1-2 TRBV7-3 TGTGCCAGCAGCTTAAAGGAGGGGGATGGCTACACCTTC CASSLKEGDGYTF
TRBD2 16 - TRBJ2-1 TRBV6-4 TGTGCCAGCAGTGACTCAGGGGCGGGAGATGTACATGAGCAGTTCTTC CASSDSGAGDVHEQFF
- 16 - TRBJ1-2 TRBV27 TGTGCCAGCAGTTTAGGCCCGGTATCGGGTAACTATGGCTACACCTTC CASSLGPVSGNYGYTF
- 16 few TRBJ1-5 TRBV10-1 TGCGCCAGCAACCCGGAGGGAAAGGGTAGGAGTCAGCCCCAGCATTTT CASNPEGKGRSQPQHF
TRBD1 13 - TRBJ1-2 TRBV2 TGTGCCAGCAGTCCGGACAGGGTAGATGGCTACACCTTC CASSPDRVDGYTF
- 13 - TRBJ2-7 TRBV9 TGTGCCAGCAGCGTAGGTCCCAACTACGAGCAGTACTTC CASSVGPNYEQYF